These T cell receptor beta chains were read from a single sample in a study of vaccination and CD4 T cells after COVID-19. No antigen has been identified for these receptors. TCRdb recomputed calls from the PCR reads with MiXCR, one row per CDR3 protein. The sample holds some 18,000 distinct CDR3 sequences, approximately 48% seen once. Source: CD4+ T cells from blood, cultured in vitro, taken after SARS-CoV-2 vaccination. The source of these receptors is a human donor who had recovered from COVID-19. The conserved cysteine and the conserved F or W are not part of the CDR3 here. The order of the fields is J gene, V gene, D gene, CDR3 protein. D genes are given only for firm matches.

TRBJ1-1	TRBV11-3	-	ASSLGWGPNTEAF
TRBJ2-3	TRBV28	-	ASSSPGQRDTQY
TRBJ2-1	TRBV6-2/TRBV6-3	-	ASTLNNEQF
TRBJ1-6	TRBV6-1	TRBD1	ASSTPGGQNNSPLH
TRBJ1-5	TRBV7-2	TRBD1	ASSLAGGGGQPQH
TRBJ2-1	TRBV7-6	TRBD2	ASSRGTINSHEQF
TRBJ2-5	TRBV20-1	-	SALIEGQETQY
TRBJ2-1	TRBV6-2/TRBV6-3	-	ASSYSGRWF
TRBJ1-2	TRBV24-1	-	ATSSGLDGYT
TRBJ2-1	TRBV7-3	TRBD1	ASSREQGALNEQF
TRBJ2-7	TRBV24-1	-	ATSDPKGGRGGSYEQY
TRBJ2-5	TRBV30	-	AWGGLGSRQETQY
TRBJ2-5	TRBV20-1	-	SARQGRGRETQY
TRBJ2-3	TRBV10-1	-	ASSEFEGLGTDTQY
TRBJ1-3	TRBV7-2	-	ASSLLPLFSGNTIY
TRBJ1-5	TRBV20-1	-	SASRGSNQPQH
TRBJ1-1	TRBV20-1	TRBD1	SAKTIQGPNTEAF
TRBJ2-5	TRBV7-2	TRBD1	ASSLRSGGDETQY
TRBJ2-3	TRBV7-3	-	ASSPDHGAQY
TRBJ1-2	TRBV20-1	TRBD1	SATGTGYGYT
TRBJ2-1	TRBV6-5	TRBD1	ASSYSQGEYNEQF